These 7 T cell receptor beta chains originate from one sample sequenced in a study of beta chain features in type 1 diabetes. The authors reverse transcribed all of the isolated RNA, so sequencing captured expressed TCRB transcripts. Profiling relied on immunoSEQ multiplex PCR, and the TCRdb table lists in-frame clones only, not all of them. The profile shows approximately 300,000 clones, 11% of them singletons. Sequenced material: naive CD4+ T cells from blood. Receptor source: a woman aged 30 to 39 in good health.

This rearrangement joins TRBV7-6 to TRBJ2-7, with unresolved D. The CDR3 loop spans 13 amino acids. V was shortened by 3 bases and J by 2 bases, with 8 bases between the two germline ends. CDR1 SGHVS and CDR2 FNYEAQ come from the germline V gene. This chain's CDR3 is CASSFGGTYEQYF. CDR3 sequence (DNA): TGTGCCAGCAGCTTTGGCGGCACCTACGAGCAGTACTTC.

This clone occurred a few times. The chain joins TRBV29-1 to TRBJ2-1; TRBD1 is a possible D gene (6 bases). V dropped 4 bases and J dropped 4 bases, with 14 bases sitting between them. From germline, CDR1 is SQVTM and CDR2 ANQGSEA. CDR3 size: 14 residues. CDR3 residues: CSVGTVRGYNEQFF. Written as DNA, the CDR3 is TGCAGCGTTGGGACAGTAAGGGGGTACAATGAGCAGTTCTTC.

The table lists this clone with a few counts. This chain uses TRBV30 with TRBJ1-2, with 7 nucleotides matching TRBD1. The CDR3 is 14 residues long. The germline V gene has CDR1 GTSNPN and CDR2 SVGIG (reference sequence). The junction had 6 bases not matched to a gene; V was cut back by 5 bases and J by 0 bases. The CDR3 DNA reads TGTGCCTGGGACAGGGCAGCGGCTAACTATGGCTACACCTTC. Amino acids: CAWDRAAANYGYTF.

The gene calls are TRBV6-1 and TRBJ2-1, with TRBD2 identical over 9 bases. After removal of 6 bases from V and 4 bases from J, the junction contained 7 bases not matched to a gene. The CDR3 is 15 amino acids. Germline-derived CDR1 and CDR2 are MNHNS and SASEGT. CDR3 nucleotide sequence: TGTGCCAGCAGCTCAGAGCGGGAGGCGTACAATGAGCAGTTCTTC. It translates to CASSSEREAYNEQFF.

This clone appeared a few times. The chain couples TRBV7-8 to TRBJ2-4, with TRBD2 identical over 10 bases. V shed 1 base, J shed 8 bases, and the junction held 11 bases outside the gene matches. This CDR3 comprises 17 residues. CDR1 and CDR2 from the germline V gene are SGHVS and FQNEAQ. CDR3 sequence: CASSLEASGSGGDIQYF. The CDR3 DNA sequence: TGTGCCAGCAGCTTAGAAGCTAGCGGGAGTGGTGGAGACATTCAGTACTTC.

This clone occurred once. J is TRBJ2-5 and V is TRBV30; D might be TRBD2 (5 bases). The V and J ends lost 0 bases and 5 bases respectively, with 13 bases between them. Germline loops: CDR1 GTSNPN, CDR2 SVGIG (reference sequence). The CDR3 consists of 14 residues. For the CDR3, the DNA is TGTGCCTGGAGTGTAGGGCTAGCCACTGAGACCCAGTACTTC. Amino acid sequence: CAWSVGLATETQYF.

V and J are TRBV6-5 and TRBJ2-2, with 7 bases lining up with TRBD1. CDR1 MNHEY and CDR2 SVGAGI come from the germline V gene. V was clipped by 8 bases and J by 4 bases; unmatched bases: 7. The CDR3 covers 14 residues. Written as DNA, the CDR3 is TGTGCCAGCCGCGACAGGGCGTCCACCGGGGAGCTGTTTTTT. It codes for CASRDRASTGELFF.